The next 30 T cell receptor beta chains were all read from a single sample in a study of blood T cell repertoires in COVID-19. Assay: immunoSEQ multiplex PCR; the TCRdb copy retains only in-frame clones and omits some. This table holds around 180,000 clones, less than 85% found once. Sample: peripheral blood. These receptors came from a woman of 80 years or more with acute or convalescent COVID-19.

This clone was counted a single time. J is TRBJ2-2 and V is TRBV29-1; 7 nucleotides align to TRBD2. This CDR3 contains 14 residues. Trimming cost V 4 bases and J 2 bases; bases outside gene matches: 4. CDR1 is SQVTM, CDR2 ANQGSEA, per germline. Here the CDR3 reads CSVGGLQNTGELFF. CDR3 in DNA: TGCAGCGTTGGGGGACTACAAAACACCGGGGAGCTGTTTTTT.

The J gene is TRBJ1-5, the V gene TRBV20-1; D may be TRBD1 (6 bases). In germline, CDR1 is DFQATT, CDR2 SNEGSKA (reference sequence). The length of the CDR3 is 16 residues. The ends were cut back, 3 bases at V and 0 bases at J, with 15 bases in the middle. The CDR3 DNA reads as TGCAGTGCTAGTCACCCAGGGGACCTTAGCAATCAGCCCCAGCATTTT. Its translation is CSASHPGDLSNQPQHF.

This rearrangement joins TRBV7-2 to TRBJ2-5; 8 bases agree with TRBD1. The CDR3 runs 15 residues. Germline trimming cut 6 bases from V and 1 base from J; bases unmatched to any gene: 7. Germline V CDR1 and CDR2: SGHTA, FQGNSA. This CDR3 reads CASSSSGTGQETQYF. CDR3 nucleotides: TGTGCCAGCAGTTCCTCCGGGACAGGCCAAGAGACCCAGTACTTC.

This chain joins TRBV24-1 and TRBJ1-1; 9 nucleotides match TRBD1. Looked up from germline, CDR1 is KGHDR and CDR2 is SFDVKD. Trimming took 9 bases from V and 7 from J; bases not matched to a gene: 5. The CDR3 is 12 residues long. DNA for the CDR3: TGTGCCACCCAGGACAGGGGCGATGAAGCTTTCTTT. Translation: CATQDRGDEAFF.

V gene TRBV19 combines with J gene TRBJ2-7, with 13 bases identical to TRBD2. Germline V gene sequence: CDR1 LNHDA, CDR2 SQIVND (reference sequence). This CDR3 contains 16 residues. V shed 5 bases, J shed 5 bases, and the junction held 9 bases outside the gene matches. This chain's CDR3 is CASSGLAGVNTHEQYF. As DNA, the CDR3 is TGTGCCAGTAGTGGACTAGCGGGAGTAAATACCCACGAGCAGTACTTC.

V is TRBV6-5 and J is TRBJ2-7; 7 nucleotides line up with TRBD2. Per the germline V gene, CDR1 is MNHEY and CDR2 is SVGAGI. This CDR3 comprises 14 residues. Losses at the gene ends were 7 bases for V and 7 bases for J; bases not matched to a gene: 13. CDR3 coding DNA: TGTGCCAGCACTGGGCGGGGAGGGGCAGGTGAGCAGTACTTC. Encoded protein: CASTGRGGAGEQYF.

CDR3: CAWSVLSGTKFF. CDR3 bases: TGTGCCTGGAGTGTCCTTAGCGGGACGAAGTTCTTC. This chain uses TRBV30 with TRBJ2-1, with 8 bases fitting TRBD2. The germline CDR1 and CDR2 sequences are GTSNPN and SVGIG (reference sequence). V lost 0 bases and J lost 14; bases outside the gene matches: 6. The CDR3 runs 12 residues.

Note on this clone: The identical CDR3 is also encoded by other nucleotide sequences in the sample. V usage is TRBV7-2 and J usage is TRBJ2-5, with D maybe TRBD2 (5 bases). Trimming removed 0 bases from V and 3 bases from J, with 5 bases in between. This CDR3 region has 13 residues. Germline V gene data show CDR1 as SGHTA and CDR2 as FQGNSA. The CDR3 nucleotides read TGTGCCAGCAGCTTAGCGCGGGAAGAGACCCAGTACTTC. This encodes CASSLAREETQYF.

The J gene is TRBJ2-7, the V gene TRBV7-9; 10 bases align to TRBD1. V shed 2 bases, J shed 5 bases, and the junction held 3 bases outside the gene matches. The CDR3 is 14 residues long. Germline CDR1 SEHNR, CDR2 FQNEAQ (reference sequence). CDR3 loop: CASSLSGTGDEQYF. CDR3 coding DNA: TGTGCCAGCAGCTTATCCGGGACAGGGGACGAGCAGTACTTC.

The V and J genes are TRBV5-4 and TRBJ1-1; 9 nucleotides match TRBD1. There are 15 residues in the CDR3. Germline lookup yields CDR1 SGHNT and CDR2 YYREEE (reference sequence). Trimming took 4 bases from V and 5 from J; bases not matched to a gene: 9. The CDR3 coding sequence is TGTGCCAGCAGCGTACAGGGGGCGGAGAGGACTGAAGCTTTCTTT. Translated, it gives CASSVQGAERTEAFF.

The chain uses TRBV7-8 and TRBJ1-5; 7 bases are a match to TRBD1. The CDR3 covers 18 residues. After removal of 2 bases from V and 0 bases from J, the junction contained 10 bases not matched to a gene. Germline V lookup: CDR1 SGHVS, CDR2 FQNEAQ. CDR3 amino acids: CASSLPGQALYSNQPQHF. CDR3 coding DNA: TGTGCCAGCAGCTTACCTGGACAGGCCCTTTATAGCAATCAGCCCCAGCATTTT.

This chain connects TRBV4-1 to TRBJ2-7, with D perhaps matching TRBD2 (5 bases). Trimming removed 4 bases from V and 5 bases from J, with 9 bases in between. Per the germline V gene, CDR1 is MGHRA and CDR2 is YSYEKL. CDR3 length: 12 residues. The DNA of the CDR3 is TGCGCCAGCAGCCCCTCCGGGGACGAGCAGTACTTC. It translates to CASSPSGDEQYF.

The chain employs TRBV5-6 and TRBJ2-1, with TRBD2 identical over 9 bases. Germline V gene lookup returns CDR1 SGHDT and CDR2 YYEEEE. The CDR3 consists of 16 residues. The V segment lost 0 bases and the J segment 4 bases; nucleotides outside the gene matches: 5. The CDR3 loop is CASSLGLLAGYNEQFF. The CDR3 DNA follows: TGTGCCAGCAGCTTGGGGCTCCTAGCGGGGTACAATGAGCAGTTCTTC. The full variable domain, in which reference TRBV5-6 and TRBJ2-1 provide the parts outside the CDR3, is DAGVTQSPTHLIKTRGQQVTLRCSPKSGHDTVSWYQQALGQGPQFIFQYYEEEERQRGNFPDRFSGHQFPNYSSELNVNALLLGDSALYLCASSLGLLAGYNEQFFGPGTRLTVL.

This sequence joins TRBV19 and TRBJ2-3, with TRBD1 matching over 7 bases. V shed 10 bases and J 3 bases; nucleotides not matched to a gene: 7. CDR3 length: 13 residues. In germline, CDR1 is LNHDA, CDR2 SQIVND (reference sequence). The DNA of the CDR3 is TGTGCCACTCGGGACAGAGGGACAGATACGCAGTATTTT. Its translation is CATRDRGTDTQYF.

This sequence joins TRBV19 and TRBJ2-7, with 7 bases that match TRBD2. Germline values: CDR1 LNHDA, CDR2 SQIVND (reference sequence). V lost 6 bases, J lost 3 bases, and 11 bases stayed unmatched. The CDR3 spans 15 residues. The CDR3 reads CASSPSSGWDYEQYF. The CDR3 region has the DNA TGTGCCAGTAGCCCCTCTAGCGGATGGGACTACGAGCAGTACTTC.

This clone occurred once. J is TRBJ2-5 and V is TRBV7-9; TRBD2 is a possible D gene (6 bases). Between the trimmed V and J ends, which lost 4 bases and 4 bases, there was a span of 10 bases. Germline values: CDR1 SEHNR, CDR2 FQNEAQ (reference sequence). CDR3 size: 13 residues. This CDR3 is CASSSRERETQYF. The CDR3 DNA follows: TGTGCCAGCAGCTCCCGGGAGCGAGAGACCCAGTACTTC.

This chain links TRBV14 with TRBJ2-7, with D possibly matching TRBD2 (6 bases). This CDR3 contains 14 residues. CDR1 and CDR2 (germline): SGHDN, FVKESK. Between the trimmed V and J ends, which lost 2 bases and 7 bases, there was a span of 15 bases. CDR3: CASSQRGATGEQYF. As DNA, the CDR3 is TGTGCCAGCAGCCAACGCGGGGCGACCGGAGAGCAGTACTTC.

In its sample, this clone was seen a few times. The chain carries TRBV6-5 and TRBJ1-4, with TRBD1 matching 11 bases. Germline lookup yields CDR1 MNHEY and CDR2 SVGAGI. V dropped 7 bases and J dropped 6; count of bases not matched to a gene: 4. The CDR3 has 14 residues. The CDR3 region is CASNRGQGDEKLFF. DNA of the CDR3: TGTGCCAGCAACCGGGGACAGGGGGATGAAAAACTGTTTTTT.

This clone was observed a few times. The rearrangement uses TRBV19 and TRBJ2-1; TRBD2 agrees at 7 bases. Germline trimming cut 4 bases from V and 9 bases from J; bases unmatched to any gene: 15. The CDR3 has 16 residues. CDR1 and CDR2 (germline): LNHDA, SQIVND (reference sequence). CDR3 sequence (DNA): TGTGCCAGTAGTACAGTTGGATCGGGGGGTGAGGGTGAGCAGTTCTTC. Residues: CASSTVGSGGEGEQFF.

The chain has TRBV27 and TRBJ2-3, with a tentative D call TRBD2 (6 bases). CDR1 and CDR2 from the germline V gene are MNHEY and SMNVEV (reference sequence). The V end lost 0 bases, the J end lost 2 bases, and 9 bases lay between the germline ends. The length of the CDR3 is 15 residues. The CDR3 sequence: CASSLSWDSTDTQYF. CDR3 DNA sequence: TGTGCCAGCAGTTTATCGTGGGACTCCACAGATACGCAGTATTTT.

V is TRBV10-3 and J is TRBJ2-1; D may be TRBD1 (6 bases). The germline CDR1 and CDR2 sequences are ENHRY and SYGVKD. Trimming took 10 bases from V and 5 from J, leaving 12 bases between them. This CDR3 has 12 amino acids. DNA for the CDR3: TGTGCCACCCAACAGGGAAACAATGAGCAGTTCTTC. It translates to CATQQGNNEQFF.

V and J are TRBV28 and TRBJ1-1; D perhaps matches TRBD1 (6 bases). Looked up from germline, CDR1 is MDHEN and CDR2 is SYDVKM. V was shortened by 2 bases and J by 3 bases, with 7 bases between the two germline ends. The CDR3 is 13 residues long. CDR3 protein: CASSLNRDTEAFF. As DNA, the CDR3 is TGTGCCAGCAGTTTAAACAGGGACACTGAAGCTTTCTTT.

The chain couples TRBV7-8 to TRBJ1-1; the D gene is possibly TRBD1 (6 bases). V lost 4 bases and J 3 bases, leaving 15 bases between the germline ends. The CDR3 has 15 amino acids. Germline CDR1 and CDR2: SGHVS and FQNEAQ. The CDR3 sequence: CASSSGQGRHTEAFF. The CDR3, as DNA: TGTGCCAGCAGCTCGGGGCAGGGGCGCCACACTGAAGCTTTCTTT.

This rearrangement joins TRBV27 to TRBJ1-2; 7 positions agree with TRBD1. Losses at the gene ends were 6 bases for V and 3 bases for J; bases not matched to a gene: 7. CDR3 length equals 14 residues. CDR1 is MNHEY, CDR2 SMNVEV, per germline (reference sequence). DNA of the CDR3: TGTGCCAGCAGGAACTCTGACAGGGACTATGGCTACACCTTC. Amino acid sequence: CASRNSDRDYGYTF.

The chain couples TRBV4-1 to TRBJ2-1; TRBD2 is a possible D gene (6 bases). Trimming shortened V by 3 bases and J by 2 bases, and 14 bases separated the two germline ends. Germline values: CDR1 MGHRA, CDR2 YSYEKL. The CDR3 has 16 residues. In nucleotides, the CDR3 is TGCGCCAGCAGCCACTGGGCGGAGGGCACCTACAATGAGCAGTTCTTC. This translates into CASSHWAEGTYNEQFF.

The rearrangement links TRBV7-2 to TRBJ1-1, with D hard to call. Between the trimmed V and J ends, which lost 2 bases and 0 bases, there was a span of 19 bases. The CDR3 loop spans 18 amino acids. Germline V gives CDR1 SGHTA, CDR2 FQGNSA. The CDR3 reads CASSLFPVTPSMNTEAFF. The DNA of the CDR3 is TGTGCCAGCAGCTTATTCCCGGTGACACCAAGCATGAACACTGAAGCTTTCTTT.

The CDR3 is CASSRQHQETQYF. DNA of the CDR3: TGTGCCAGCTCGAGACAGCACCAAGAGACCCAGTACTTC. V gene TRBV11-3 combines with J gene TRBJ2-5, with a tentative D call TRBD1 (5 bases). Germline values: CDR1 SGHNT, CDR2 YENEEA. The CDR3 has 13 amino acids. V dropped 8 bases and J dropped 0 bases, with 10 bases sitting between them. Variable domain in full (rest from reference TRBV11-3 and TRBJ2-5): EAGVVQSPRYKIIEKKQPVAFWCNPISGHNTLYWYLQNLGQGPELLIRYENEEAVDDSQLPKDRFSAERLKGVDSTLKIQPAELGDSAVYLCASSRQHQETQYFGPGTRLLVL.

This sequence joins TRBV9 and TRBJ1-2; 7 nucleotides match TRBD1. The V segment lost 0 bases and the J segment 4 bases; nucleotides outside the gene matches: 12. CDR1 SGDLS and CDR2 YYNGEE come from the germline V gene. CDR3 length: 17 residues. As DNA, the CDR3 is TGTGCCAGCAGCGTAGGCCTCGGGACAGCCGAAGGCTATGGCTACACCTTC. This sequence encodes CASSVGLGTAEGYGYTF.

The J gene is TRBJ2-3, the V gene TRBV6-2 or TRBV6-3, with 16 nucleotides matching TRBD2. Germline lookup yields CDR1 MNHEY and CDR2 SVGEGT. The V and J ends lost 2 bases and 4 bases, in that order; junction bases with no gene match: 9. The CDR3 spans 19 residues. The CDR3 is CASSYGTSGRAEAADTQYF. The DNA for the CDR3 is TGTGCCAGCAGTTACGGGACTAGCGGGAGGGCCGAGGCAGCAGATACGCAGTATTTT.

This clone showed up just a few times. The chain recombines TRBV30 with TRBJ2-6; no clear D gene. The CDR3 sequence is 13 residues long. CDR1 is GTSNPN and CDR2 is SVGIG in the germline V gene (reference sequence). Trimming stripped 2 bases from V and 1 base from J, with 3 bases between. The CDR3 DNA is TGTGCCTGGAGTATATCTGGGGCCAACGTCCTGACTTTC. Its protein is CAWSISGANVLTF.